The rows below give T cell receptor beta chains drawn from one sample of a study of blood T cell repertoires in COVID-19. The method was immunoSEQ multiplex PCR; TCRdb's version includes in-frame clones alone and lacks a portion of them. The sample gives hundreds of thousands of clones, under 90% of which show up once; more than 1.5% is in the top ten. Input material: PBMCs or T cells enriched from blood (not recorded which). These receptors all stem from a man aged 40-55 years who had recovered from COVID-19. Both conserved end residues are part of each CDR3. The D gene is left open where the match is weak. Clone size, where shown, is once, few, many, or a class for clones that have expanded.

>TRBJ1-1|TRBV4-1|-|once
CASSPGQGPNTEAFF
TGCGCCAGCAGCCCCGGCCAGGGGCCGAACACTGAAGCTTTCTTT
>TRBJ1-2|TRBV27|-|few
CASSFGGLAGYTF
TGTGCCAGCAGTTTCGGGGGGCTCGCCGGCTACACCTTC
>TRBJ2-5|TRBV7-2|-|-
CASSLTLQETQYF
TGTGCCAGCAGCCTAACCCTCCAAGAGACCCAGTACTTC
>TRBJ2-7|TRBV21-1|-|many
CASSSYWTGNIYEQYF
TGTGCCAGCAGCAGCTACTGGACAGGAAATATCTACGAGCAGTACTTC
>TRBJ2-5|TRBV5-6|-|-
CASRLGGAGETQYF
TGTGCCAGCAGACTTGGGGGGGCGGGAGAGACCCAGTACTTC
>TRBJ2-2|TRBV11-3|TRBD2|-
CASSLVSGSSGELFF
TGTGCCAGCAGCTTAGTTAGCGGGAGTTCCGGGGAGCTGTTTTTT
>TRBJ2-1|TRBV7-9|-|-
CASSLWGLTVSYNEQFF
TGTGCCAGCAGCTTGTGGGGATTGACAGTTTCCTACAATGAGCAGTTCTTC
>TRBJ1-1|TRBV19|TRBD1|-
CASSIIPGQGSTEAFF
TGTGCCAGTAGTATAATCCCGGGACAGGGAAGCACTGAAGCTTTCTTT
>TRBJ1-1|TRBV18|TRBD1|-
CASSLDRQGAEAFF
TGTGCCAGCTCGCTCGACAGACAGGGTGCTGAAGCTTTCTTT
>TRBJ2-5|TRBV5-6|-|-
CASSLNGQETQYF
TGTGCCAGCAGCTTGAACGGGCAAGAGACCCAGTACTTC
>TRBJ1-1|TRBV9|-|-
CASTPAEAEAFF
TGTGCCAGCACCCCCGCGGAGGCTGAAGCTTTCTTT
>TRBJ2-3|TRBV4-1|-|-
CASSQGGLRQDTQYF
TGCGCCAGCAGCCAAGGAGGGCTGCGCCAAGATACGCAGTATTTT
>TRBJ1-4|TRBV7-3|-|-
CASCGADNEKLFF
TGTGCCAGCTGTGGGGCAGATAATGAAAAACTGTTTTTT
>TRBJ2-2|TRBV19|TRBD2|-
CASSTVAGGGTGELFF
TGTGCCAGTAGTACTGTCGCGGGAGGGGGGACCGGGGAGCTGTTTTTT
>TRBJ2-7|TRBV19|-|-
CASSPAGPSYEQYF
TGTGCCAGTAGTCCCGCAGGTCCCTCCTACGAGCAGTACTTC
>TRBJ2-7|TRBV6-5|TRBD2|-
CASRPRLAGVNEQYF
TGTGCCAGCAGACCTAGACTAGCGGGAGTCAACGAGCAGTACTTC
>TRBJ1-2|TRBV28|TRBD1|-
CASSPPYRGGRSYTF
TGTGCCAGCAGTCCCCCTTACAGGGGTGGAAGAAGCTACACCTTC
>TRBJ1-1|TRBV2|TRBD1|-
CASRKDRVTEAFF
TGTGCCAGCAGGAAAGACAGGGTTACTGAAGCTTTCTTT
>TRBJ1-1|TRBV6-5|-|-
CASNRHDPNTEAFF
TGTGCCAGCAACCGACACGATCCGAACACTGAAGCTTTCTTT
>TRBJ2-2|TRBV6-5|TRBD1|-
CASSRQGGNTGELFF
TGTGCCAGCAGCAGACAGGGTGGTAACACCGGGGAGCTGTTTTTT
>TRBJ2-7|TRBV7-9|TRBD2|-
CASSPGLAGYEQYF
TGTGCCAGCAGCCCGGGACTAGCGGGATACGAGCAGTACTTC
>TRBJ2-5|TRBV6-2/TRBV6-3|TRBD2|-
CASSYGTSGNQETQYF
TGTGCCAGCAGTTATGGGACTAGCGGTAATCAAGAGACCCAGTACTTC
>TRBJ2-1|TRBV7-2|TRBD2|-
CASSFELAVYNEQFF
TGTGCCAGCAGCTTTGAACTAGCGGTATACAATGAGCAGTTCTTC
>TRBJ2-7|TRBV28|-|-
CASSLPTRARGEQYF
TGTGCCAGCAGTTTACCGACTCGGGCAAGGGGCGAGCAGTACTTC
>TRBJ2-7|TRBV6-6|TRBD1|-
CASSSDTGGSSYEQYF
TGTGCCAGCAGTTCCGATACAGGGGGTAGCTCCTACGAGCAGTACTTC
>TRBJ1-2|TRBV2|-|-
CASSEEAGYGYTF
TGTGCCAGCAGTGAAGAGGCAGGCTATGGCTACACCTTC
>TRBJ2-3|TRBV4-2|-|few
CASSQDLGGTSTDTQYF
TGTGCCAGCAGCCAAGATCTTGGCGGGACTAGCACAGATACGCAGTATTTT
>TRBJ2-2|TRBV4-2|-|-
CASSQAPGSNTGELFF
TGTGCCAGCAGCCAAGCCCCCGGGTCGAACACCGGGGAGCTGTTTTTT
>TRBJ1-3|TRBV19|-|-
CASSPGGRMLLSGNTIYF
TGTGCCAGTAGTCCCGGGGGACGTATGCTCCTGTCTGGAAACACCATATATTTT
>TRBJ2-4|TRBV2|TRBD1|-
CASRQTGGDIQYF
TGTGCCAGCAGACAAACAGGGGGAGACATTCAGTACTTC
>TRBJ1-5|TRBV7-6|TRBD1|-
CASSARDRGSNQPQHF
TGTGCCAGCAGCGCCCGGGACAGGGGTAGCAATCAGCCCCAGCATTTT
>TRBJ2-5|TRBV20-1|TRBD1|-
CSARGWETQYF
TGCAGTGCCAGGGGGTGGGAGACCCAGTACTTC
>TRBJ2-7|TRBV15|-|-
CATSRGGREQYF
TGTGCCACCAGCAGAGGAGGGAGGGAGCAGTACTTC
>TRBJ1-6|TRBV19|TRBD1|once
CASRWTGESPLHF
TGTGCCAGTAGGTGGACAGGGGAATCACCCCTCCACTTT
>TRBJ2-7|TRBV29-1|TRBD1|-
CSVDEGASEQYF
TGCAGCGTTGACGAGGGGGCGAGTGAGCAGTACTTC
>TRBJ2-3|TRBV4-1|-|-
CASREERGTDTQYF
TGCGCCAGCAGGGAGGAGCGTGGAACAGATACGCAGTATTTT
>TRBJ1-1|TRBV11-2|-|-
CASSPLGALGSREAFF
TGTGCCAGCAGCCCCCTGGGGGCCCTCGGTAGTAGGGAAGCTTTCTTT
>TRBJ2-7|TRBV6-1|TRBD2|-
CASSESISGGRYEQYF
TGTGCCAGCAGTGAATCCATTAGCGGGGGGCGCTACGAGCAGTACTTC
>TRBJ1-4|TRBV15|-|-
CATSRGFGEKLFF
TGTGCCACCAGCAGAGGCTTCGGGGAAAAACTGTTTTTT
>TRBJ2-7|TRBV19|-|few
CASRREQTYEQYF
TGTGCCAGTAGGAGGGAGCAGACCTACGAGCAGTACTTC
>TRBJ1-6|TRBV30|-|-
CAWSPGVNSPLHF
TGTGCCTGGAGCCCAGGGGTTAATTCACCCCTCCACTTT
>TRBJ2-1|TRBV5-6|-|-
CASSFQGTNEQFF
TGTGCCAGCAGCTTTCAGGGGACGAATGAGCAGTTCTTC
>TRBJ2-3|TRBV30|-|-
CAWNRRVGRDTQYF
TGTGCCTGGAACCGGCGTGTGGGCAGAGATACGCAGTATTTT
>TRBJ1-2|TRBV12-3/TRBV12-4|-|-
CASSLGGSGGYTF
TGTGCCAGCAGTTTGGGGGGATCCGGTGGCTACACCTTC